This TCR beta chain was identified during a study of T cell responses to AZD1222 COVID-19 vaccine. Study-level findings and limits: Sampling that yielded the repertoires occurred only after the peak T cell response. Baseline seropositives among AZD1222 recipients totaled only six or seven. Regions left unmutated in variants are reportedly the target of nearly half of spike-specific TCRs.

Trimming left V 8 bases short and J 4 bases short, with 21 bases between. The length of the CDR3 is 15 residues. Germline CDR1 SGHRS, CDR2 YFSETQ. Notes on this clone: The target antigen is unknown.

Using immunoSEQ multiplex PCR, the repertoire was profiled, and TCRdb retains in-frame clones only, with some absent. The sample holds 130,000 to 150,000 clones, around 88% seen once. This clonotype was sampled from an adult in good health. The source material was peripheral blood, sampled on day 0 of AZD1222 vaccination. The rearrangement uses TRBV5-1 and TRBJ2-5, with a tentative D call TRBD2 (6 bases). In DNA, the CDR3 is TGCGCCAGTGGCGGGGCTGGGACTCCAGGAGAGACCCAGTACTTC. It translates to CASGGAGTPGETQYF.